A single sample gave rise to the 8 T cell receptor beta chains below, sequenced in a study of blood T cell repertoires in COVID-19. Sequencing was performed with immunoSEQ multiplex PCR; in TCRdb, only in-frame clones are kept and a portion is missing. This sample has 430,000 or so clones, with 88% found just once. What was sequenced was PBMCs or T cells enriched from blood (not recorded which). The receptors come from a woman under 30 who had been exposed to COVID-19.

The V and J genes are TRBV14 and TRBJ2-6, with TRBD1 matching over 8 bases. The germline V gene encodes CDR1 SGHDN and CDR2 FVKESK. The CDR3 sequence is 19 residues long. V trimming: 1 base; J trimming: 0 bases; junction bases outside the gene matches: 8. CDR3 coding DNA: TGTGCCAGCAGCCAAGCTGGACAGGGCGATAACTCTGGGGCCAACGTCCTGACTTTC. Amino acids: CASSQAGQGDNSGANVLTF.

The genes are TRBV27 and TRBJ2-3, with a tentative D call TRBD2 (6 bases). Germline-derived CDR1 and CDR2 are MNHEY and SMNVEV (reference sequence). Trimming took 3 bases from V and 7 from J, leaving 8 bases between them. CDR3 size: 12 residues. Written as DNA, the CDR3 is TGTGCCAGCAGTTTCCGGGGGAATACGCAGTATTTT. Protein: CASSFRGNTQYF.

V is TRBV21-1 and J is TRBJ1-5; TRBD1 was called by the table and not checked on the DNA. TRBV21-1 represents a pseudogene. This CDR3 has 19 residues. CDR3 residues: CASSKEVKERTLINQPQHF. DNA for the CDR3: TGTGCCAGCAGCAAAGAAGTGAAAGAACGGACACTAATCAATCAGCCCCAGCATTTT.

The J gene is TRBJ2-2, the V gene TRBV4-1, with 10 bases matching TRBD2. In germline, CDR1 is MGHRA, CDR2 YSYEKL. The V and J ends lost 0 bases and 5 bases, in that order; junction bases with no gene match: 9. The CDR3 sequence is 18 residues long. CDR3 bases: TGCGCCAGCAGCCAAGATCCGGGACTAGCGACGGGTACCGGGGAGCTGTTTTTT. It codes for CASSQDPGLATGTGELFF.

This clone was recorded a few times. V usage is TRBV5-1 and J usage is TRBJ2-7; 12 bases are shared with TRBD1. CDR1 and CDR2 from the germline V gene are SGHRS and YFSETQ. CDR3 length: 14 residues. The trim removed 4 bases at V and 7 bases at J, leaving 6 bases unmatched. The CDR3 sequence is CASSRDRGHDEQYF. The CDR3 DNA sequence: TGCGCCAGCAGCCGGGACAGGGGGCACGATGAGCAGTACTTC. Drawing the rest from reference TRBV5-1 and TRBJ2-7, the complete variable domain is KAGVTQTPRYLIKTRGQQVTLSCSPISGHRSVSWYQQTPGQGLQFLFEYFSETQRNKGNFPGRFSGRQFSNSRSEMNVSTLELGDSALYLCASSRDRGHDEQYFGPGTRLTVT.

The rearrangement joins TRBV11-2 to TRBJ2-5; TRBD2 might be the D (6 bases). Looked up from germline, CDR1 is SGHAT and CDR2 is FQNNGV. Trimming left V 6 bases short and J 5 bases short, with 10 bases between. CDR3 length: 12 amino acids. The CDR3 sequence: CASRTSMETQYF. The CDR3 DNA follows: TGTGCCAGCAGGACTAGTATGGAGACCCAGTACTTC.

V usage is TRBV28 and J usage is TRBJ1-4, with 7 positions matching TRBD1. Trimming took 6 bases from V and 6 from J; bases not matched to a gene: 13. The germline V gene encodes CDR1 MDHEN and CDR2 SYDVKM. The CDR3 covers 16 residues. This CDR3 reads CASSDPRRGQYEKLFF. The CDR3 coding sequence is TGTGCCAGCAGCGACCCTAGGAGGGGGCAGTATGAAAAACTGTTTTTT. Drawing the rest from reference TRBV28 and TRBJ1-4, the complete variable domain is DVKVTQSSRYLVKRTGEKVFLECVQDMDHENMFWYRQDPGLGLRLIYFSYDVKMKEKGDIPEGYSVSREKKERFSLILESASTNQTSMYLCASSDPRRGQYEKLFFGSGTQLSVL.

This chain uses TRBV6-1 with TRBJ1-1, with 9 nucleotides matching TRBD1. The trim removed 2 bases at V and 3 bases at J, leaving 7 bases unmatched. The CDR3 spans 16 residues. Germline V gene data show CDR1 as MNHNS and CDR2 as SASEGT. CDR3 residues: CASSEPRTGVHTEAFF. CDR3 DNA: TGTGCCAGCAGTGAACCGCGGACAGGGGTTCACACTGAAGCTTTCTTT.